This is a list of T cell receptor beta chains from one sample in a study of T cells after yellow fever vaccination. TCRdb re-derived calls from the 5' RACE reads in MiXCR, one entry per CDR3 protein. Among 400,000 to 450,000 distinct CDR3 sequences, approximately 18% were seen once, and the ten largest hold roughly a sixth. Material: PBMCs, obtained before the yellow fever booster vaccination. These receptors all come from a man younger than 35 who received the YFV17D yellow fever vaccine. Each CDR3 is given with its conserved first and last residue. The D gene is left open where the match is weak. Expanded clones are given a class, and other clones once, few, many or no size at all.

D: -; V: TRBV7-2; J: TRBJ1-4; size: few; CDR3: CASSSGGRAEKLFF; DNA: TGTGCCAGCAGCTCTGGCGGCAGGGCCGAAAAACTGTTTTTT
D: -; V: TRBV7-2; J: TRBJ2-1; size: -; CDR3: CASSSPLGTGDEQFF; DNA: TGTGCCAGCAGCTCGCCCTTGGGGACGGGGGATGAGCAGTTCTTC
D: TRBD2; V: TRBV4-1; J: TRBJ2-7; size: few; CDR3: CASRRVLAGGTYEQYF; DNA: TGCGCCAGCAGGCGCGTACTAGCGGGGGGAACCTACGAGCAGTACTTC
D: -; V: TRBV5-1; J: TRBJ2-7; size: few; CDR3: CASSLGDSSPEQYF; DNA: TGCGCCAGCAGCTTGGGGGACTCCTCCCCCGAGCAGTACTTC
D: -; V: TRBV5-1; J: TRBJ1-6; size: -; CDR3: CASSFWATNSPLHF; DNA: TGCGCCAGCAGCTTCTGGGCAACCAATTCACCCCTCCACTTT
D: -; V: TRBV5-6; J: TRBJ1-2; size: -; CDR3: CASSFYGGPYGYTF; DNA: TGTGCCAGCAGCTTTTACGGGGGACCCTATGGCTACACCTTC
D: -; V: TRBV12-3/TRBV12-4; J: TRBJ1-4; size: many; CDR3: CASSSQGIGEKLFF; DNA: TGTGCCAGCAGCTCACAGGGTATAGGAGAAAAACTGTTTTTT
D: TRBD2; V: TRBV29-1; J: TRBJ2-5; size: -; CDR3: CSVVVGLAYSGTQYF; DNA: TGCAGCGTTGTGGTTGGACTAGCTTACTCGGGGACCCAGTACTTC
D: -; V: TRBV7-3; J: TRBJ1-1; size: -; CDR3: CASSYRLLNTEAFF; DNA: TGTGCCAGCAGCTACAGGCTCTTGAACACTGAAGCTTTCTTT
D: -; V: TRBV13; J: TRBJ1-4; size: few; CDR3: CASSSTLVGEKLFF; DNA: TGTGCCAGCAGCTCCACCCTCGTAGGTGAAAAACTGTTTTTT
D: -; V: TRBV28; J: TRBJ1-6; size: -; CDR3: CASTPWGNGSPLHF; DNA: TGTGCCAGCACCCCCTGGGGGAATGGCTCACCCCTCCACTTT
D: -; V: TRBV7-3; J: TRBJ2-3; size: -; CDR3: CASSLRNADTQYF; DNA: TGTGCCAGCAGCTTACGCAACGCGGATACGCAGTATTTT
D: -; V: TRBV6-2/TRBV6-3; J: TRBJ1-2; size: -; CDR3: CASSYAFRNYGYTF; DNA: TGTGCCAGCAGTTACGCTTTCAGGAACTATGGCTACACCTTC
D: -; V: TRBV7-2; J: TRBJ2-2; size: -; CDR3: CASSLEAFRTGELFF; DNA: TGTGCCAGCAGCTTAGAAGCTTTTCGAACCGGGGAGCTGTTTTTT
D: -; V: TRBV29-1; J: TRBJ2-3; size: few; CDR3: CSVRGGSTDTQYF; DNA: TGCAGCGTCAGGGGCGGGAGCACAGATACGCAGTATTTT